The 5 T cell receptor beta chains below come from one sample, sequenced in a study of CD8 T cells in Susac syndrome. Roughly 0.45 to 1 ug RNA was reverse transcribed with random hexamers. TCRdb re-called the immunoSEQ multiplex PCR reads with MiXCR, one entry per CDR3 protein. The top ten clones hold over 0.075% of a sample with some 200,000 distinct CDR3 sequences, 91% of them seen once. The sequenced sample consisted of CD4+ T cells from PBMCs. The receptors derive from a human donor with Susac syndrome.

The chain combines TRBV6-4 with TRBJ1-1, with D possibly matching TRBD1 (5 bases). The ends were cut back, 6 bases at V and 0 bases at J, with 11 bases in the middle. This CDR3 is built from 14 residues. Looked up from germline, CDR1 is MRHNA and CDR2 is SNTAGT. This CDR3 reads CASRETAMNTEAFF. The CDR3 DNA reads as TGTGCCAGCAGAGAGACAGCCATGAACACTGAAGCTTTCTTT.

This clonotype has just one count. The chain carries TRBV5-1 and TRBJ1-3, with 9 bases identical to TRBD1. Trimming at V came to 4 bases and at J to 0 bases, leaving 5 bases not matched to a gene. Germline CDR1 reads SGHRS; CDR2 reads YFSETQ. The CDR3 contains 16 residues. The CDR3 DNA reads TGCGCCAGCAGCCCAGACAGGGGGGTCTCTGGAAACACCATATATTTT. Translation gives CASSPDRGVSGNTIYF.

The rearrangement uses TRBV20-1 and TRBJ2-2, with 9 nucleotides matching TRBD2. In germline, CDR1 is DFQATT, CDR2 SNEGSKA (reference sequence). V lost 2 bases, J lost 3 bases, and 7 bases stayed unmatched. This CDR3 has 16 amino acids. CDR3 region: CSARRAGGLYTGELFF. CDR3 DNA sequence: TGCAGTGCTAGAAGGGCGGGAGGGCTTTACACCGGGGAGCTGTTTTTT.

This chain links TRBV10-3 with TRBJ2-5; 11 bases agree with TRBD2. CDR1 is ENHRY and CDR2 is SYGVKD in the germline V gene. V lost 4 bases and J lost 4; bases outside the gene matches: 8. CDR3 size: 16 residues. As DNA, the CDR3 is TGTGCCATCAGTGTGGGCGTGACTAGCGGGGTAGAGACCCAGTACTTC. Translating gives CAISVGVTSGVETQYF.

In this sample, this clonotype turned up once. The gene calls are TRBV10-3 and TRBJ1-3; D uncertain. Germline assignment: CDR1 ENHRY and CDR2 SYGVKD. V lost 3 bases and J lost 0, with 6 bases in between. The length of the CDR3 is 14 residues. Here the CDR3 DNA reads TGTGCCATCAGTGATGTCAGCTCTGGAAACACCATATATTTT. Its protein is CAISDVSSGNTIYF.